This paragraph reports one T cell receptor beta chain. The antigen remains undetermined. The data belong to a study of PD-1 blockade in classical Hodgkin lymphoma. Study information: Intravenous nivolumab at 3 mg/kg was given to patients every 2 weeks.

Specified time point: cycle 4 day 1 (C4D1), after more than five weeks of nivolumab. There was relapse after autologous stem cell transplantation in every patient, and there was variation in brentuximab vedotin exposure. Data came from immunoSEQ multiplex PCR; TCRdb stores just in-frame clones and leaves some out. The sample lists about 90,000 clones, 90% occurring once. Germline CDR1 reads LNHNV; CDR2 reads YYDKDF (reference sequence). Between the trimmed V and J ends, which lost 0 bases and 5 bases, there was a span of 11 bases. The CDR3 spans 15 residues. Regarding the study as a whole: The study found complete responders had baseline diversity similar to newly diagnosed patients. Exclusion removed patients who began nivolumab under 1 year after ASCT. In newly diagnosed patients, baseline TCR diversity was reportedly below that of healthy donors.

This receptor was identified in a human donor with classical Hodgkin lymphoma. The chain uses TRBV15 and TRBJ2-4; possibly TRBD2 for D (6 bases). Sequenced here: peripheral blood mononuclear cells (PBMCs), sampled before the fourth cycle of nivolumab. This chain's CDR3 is CATSRDNPGENIQYF. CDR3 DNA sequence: TGTGCCACCAGCAGAGATAACCCGGGAGAAAACATTCAGTACTTC. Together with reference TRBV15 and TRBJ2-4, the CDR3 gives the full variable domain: DAMVIQNPRYQVTQFGKPVTLSCSQTLNHNVMYWYQQKSSQAPKLLFHYYDKDFNNEADTPDNFQSRRPNTSFCFLDIRSPGLGDTAMYLCATSRDNPGENIQYFGAGTRLSVL.